These T cell receptor beta chains were read from a single sample in a study of prognosis after radiotherapy for stage I lung cancer. Each CDR3 protein gets one entry after TCRdb re-called the multiplex PCR reads with MiXCR. The sample consists of some 38,000 distinct CDR3 sequences, roughly 25% of them appearing once. Material: PBMCs, obtained before or after stereotactic body radiation therapy (not recorded which). The source is a donor older than 45 with non-small cell lung cancer. Each CDR3 is given with its conserved first and last residue. Fields, in order: V gene, D gene, J gene, clone size, CDR3 DNA, CDR3 protein. The D gene is left open where the match is weak. Clone size, where shown, is once, few, many, or a class for clones that have expanded.

TRBV6-4,-,TRBJ1-1,many,TGTGCCAGCAGTGCGAGGTTGAACACTGAAGCTTTCTTT,CASSARLNTEAFF
TRBV5-5,-,TRBJ2-2,many,TGTGCCAGCAGCCGGACCGGGGAGCTGTTTTTT,CASSRTGELFF
TRBV28,TRBD1,TRBJ2-6,many,TGTGCCAGCAGTCTGGGACAGGGATTCTCTGGGGCCAACGTCCTGACTTTC,CASSLGQGFSGANVLTF
TRBV20-1,TRBD1,TRBJ2-2,few,TGCAGCGCTATGGACAGGGTGTACACCGGGGAGCTGTTTTTT,CSAMDRVYTGELFF
TRBV14,TRBD2,TRBJ2-5,many,TGTGCCAGCAGCCCTCCGGGACTAGCGGGGGGCCCCCGGGCCCAGTACTTC,CASSPPGLAGGPRAQYF
TRBV11-2,-,TRBJ2-7,many,TGTGCCAGCAGCTCCTCGGGAACTAACTACGAGCAGTACTTC,CASSSSGTNYEQYF
TRBV2,TRBD1,TRBJ2-7,many,TGTGCCAGCAGTGAAGAGGGACAGGGTTATGCGCTTGGGTACGAGCAGTACTTC,CASSEEGQGYALGYEQYF
TRBV7-3,-,TRBJ1-1,many,TGTGCCAGCAGCTTAATGGGGGAGAACACTGAAGCTTTCTTT,CASSLMGENTEAFF
TRBV27,-,TRBJ1-2,-,TGTTCCAGCAGTTTTGAAGGGAACTATGGCTACACCTTC,CSSSFEGNYGYTF
TRBV24-1,-,TRBJ2-5,many,TGTGCCACCAGTGATTTGGAAGCACCGGGAGAGACCCAGTACTTC,CATSDLEAPGETQYF
TRBV6-1,TRBD1,TRBJ1-3,many,TGTGCCAGCAGGGACAGGGGATACGGAAACACCATATATTTT,CASRDRGYGNTIYF
TRBV5-6,-,TRBJ1-2,many,TGTGCCAGCAGCAGGGGCTGGGAGGACTCCTATGGCTACACCTTC,CASSRGWEDSYGYTF
TRBV19,-,TRBJ2-7,many,TGTGCCAGTAGTCCCCAGACAGAGCCCTTGGAGCAGTACTTC,CASSPQTEPLEQYF
TRBV5-1,TRBD1,TRBJ2-7,many,TGCGCCAGCAGCCCTGGACAGGGTAACGAGCAGTACTTC,CASSPGQGNEQYF
TRBV6-2/TRBV6-3,TRBD1,TRBJ1-6,many,TGTGCCAGCAGTGCAACCGGACAGGGAAATTCACCCCTCCACTTT,CASSATGQGNSPLHF
TRBV11-1,TRBD2,TRBJ2-5,many,TGTGCCAGCAGCCTACCGGGACCGGGGGGGGAGACCCAGTACTTC,CASSLPGPGGETQYF
TRBV28,-,TRBJ2-2,many,TGTGCCAGCAGTTTATCCGGGGAGCTGTTTTTT,CASSLSGELFF
TRBV2,TRBD1,TRBJ2-2,many,TGTGCCAGCAGTGATTGGGACAGAGACACCGGGGAGCTGTTTTTT,CASSDWDRDTGELFF
TRBV6-2/TRBV6-3,-,TRBJ1-3,many,TGTGCCAGCAGTGAAAAGATATACTCTGGAAACACCATATATTTT,CASSEKIYSGNTIYF
TRBV19,TRBD1,TRBJ2-7,many,TGTGCCAGTAGTATTAGGACAGGGACGAACCCCTACGAGCAGTACTTC,CASSIRTGTNPYEQYF
TRBV6-1,-,TRBJ1-2,many,TGTGCCAGCAGGAGGGGGGTAGGGGAGTACTATGGCTACACCTTC,CASRRGVGEYYGYTF
TRBV24-1,-,TRBJ2-2,-,TGTGCCACCAGTGATCCCCGGAATACCGTGGAGCTGTTTTTT,CATSDPRNTVELFF
TRBV6-1,TRBD2,TRBJ2-7,many,TGTGCCACTCGAGAAAGAACTAGCGATTCCTACGAGCAGTACTTC,CATRERTSDSYEQYF
TRBV12-3/TRBV12-4,TRBD1,TRBJ1-6,many,TGTGCCAGCAGTTTACGGGACAGGGGGCTTTCACCCCTCCACTTT,CASSLRDRGLSPLHF
TRBV30,TRBD2,TRBJ2-1,many,TGTGCCTGGACCCGCCTGGGGGGGGCCTACAATGAGCAGTTCTTC,CAWTRLGGAYNEQFF
TRBV20-1,-,TRBJ2-7,many,TGCAGTGGCGCGGGACAGCGAAACTACGAGCAGTACTTC,CSGAGQRNYEQYF
TRBV27,-,TRBJ2-7,-,TGTGCCAGCAGCCGAGGGGCTAGATCCTACCGGCAGTACTTC,CASSRGARSYRQYF
TRBV5-5,-,TRBJ2-3,many,TGTGCCAGCAGCTTTTTGGACCCACCTCACGGTACGCAGTATTTT,CASSFLDPPHGTQYF
TRBV18,-,TRBJ1-1,many,TGTGCCAGCTCACCACGGGGGGGATACACTGAAGCTTTCTTT,CASSPRGGYTEAFF
TRBV5-4,-,TRBJ1-2,many,TGTGCCAGCAGCCCGTGGGGCGCAGAGGGCTACACCTTC,CASSPWGAEGYTF
TRBV29-1,-,TRBJ2-1,many,TGCAGCGTTGCGAACAGGTGGGGCGATGAGCAGTTCTTC,CSVANRWGDEQFF
TRBV27,TRBD1,TRBJ1-1,many,TGTGCCAGCAGTTTATGGCAGGGGGACACTGAAGCTTTCTTT,CASSLWQGDTEAFF
TRBV20-1,TRBD2,TRBJ2-7,-,TGCAGTGCGAAAACTAGCGCCACCTACGAGCAGTACTTC,CSAKTSATYEQYF
TRBV5-1,TRBD2,TRBJ2-2,many,TGCGCCAGCAGCGGGACTGGACTAGCGGGGTCCGGGGAGCTGTTTTTT,CASSGTGLAGSGELFF
TRBV6-1,-,TRBJ2-1,many,TGTGCCAGCAGTGAGATATCCGGGACTCCCTACAATGAGCAGTTCTTC,CASSEISGTPYNEQFF
TRBV3-1,-,TRBJ1-6,many,TGTGCCAGCAGCCTCGGGAGCTCCTATAATTCACCCCTCCACTTT,CASSLGSSYNSPLHF
TRBV10-3,-,TRBJ1-1,many,TGTGCCATCAGAGCAGGGGAGGCGAACAATGAAGCTTTCTTT,CAIRAGEANNEAFF
TRBV4-1,-,TRBJ1-6,many,TGCGCCAGCAGCCAAGACCTACAGAAACCTATATATAATTCACCCCTCCACTTT,CASSQDLQKPIYNSPLHF
TRBV29-1,TRBD2,TRBJ2-1,many,TGCAGCGTAGCTAGCGGTAATGAGCAGTTCTTC,CSVASGNEQFF
TRBV5-1,-,TRBJ2-7,many,TGCGCCAGCAGCTGGTCGCTATACTCCTACGAGCAGTACTTC,CASSWSLYSYEQYF
TRBV6-2/TRBV6-3,TRBD1,TRBJ1-6,once,TGTGCCAGCAGTTACTCGGGGACAGCAAATTCACCCCTCCACTTT,CASSYSGTANSPLHF
TRBV12-3/TRBV12-4,-,TRBJ2-7,many,TGTGCCAGCAGTTTTCTGGGGGGCCCCCTTTACGAGCAGTACTTC,CASSFLGGPLYEQYF
TRBV2,-,TRBJ1-2,-,TGTGCCAGTTCCGAGGGCTCCCTCTATGGCTACACCTTC,CASSEGSLYGYTF
TRBV20-1,-,TRBJ2-3,many,TGCAGTGGTGGTCAGGGTATAACAGATACGCAGTATTTT,CSGGQGITDTQYF
TRBV2,TRBD1,TRBJ2-7,many,TGTGCCAGCAGTACGCCGACAGGGTCCTACGAGCAGTACTTC,CASSTPTGSYEQYF
TRBV4-1,-,TRBJ2-7,many,TGCGCCAGCAGCCAATTCGGGCTTACAACCTCCTACGAGCAGTACTTC,CASSQFGLTTSYEQYF
TRBV6-1,-,TRBJ1-5,many,TGTGCCAGCAGTGAAGGGGGGGGACAATTTCAGCCCCAGCATTTT,CASSEGGGQFQPQHF
TRBV11-2,-,TRBJ2-7,-,TGTGCCAGGAGGGCATCCTACGAGCAGTACTTC,CARRASYEQYF
TRBV20-1,-,TRBJ1-2,-,TGCAACGCCGCCTGGTCGGGGACCGGGTGCTATGGCTACACCTTC,CNAAWSGTGCYGYTF
TRBV5-6,TRBD1,TRBJ1-4,-,TGTGCCAGCAGCTTGGGACAGGGGAACGCTAATGAAAAACTGTTTTTT,CASSLGQGNANEKLFF
TRBV20-1,-,TRBJ2-7,many,TGCAGTGCTAGGTTCAAGGGTTCTTCCTACGAGCAGTACTTC,CSARFKGSSYEQYF
TRBV19,-,TRBJ1-2,many,TGTGCCAGTAGTACCCGACGGGGGCAAGGCTACACCTTC,CASSTRRGQGYTF
TRBV27,-,TRBJ1-6,-,TGCGCCAGCGCCGATAGTTGGGAGAATTCACCCCTCCACTTT,CASADSWENSPLHF